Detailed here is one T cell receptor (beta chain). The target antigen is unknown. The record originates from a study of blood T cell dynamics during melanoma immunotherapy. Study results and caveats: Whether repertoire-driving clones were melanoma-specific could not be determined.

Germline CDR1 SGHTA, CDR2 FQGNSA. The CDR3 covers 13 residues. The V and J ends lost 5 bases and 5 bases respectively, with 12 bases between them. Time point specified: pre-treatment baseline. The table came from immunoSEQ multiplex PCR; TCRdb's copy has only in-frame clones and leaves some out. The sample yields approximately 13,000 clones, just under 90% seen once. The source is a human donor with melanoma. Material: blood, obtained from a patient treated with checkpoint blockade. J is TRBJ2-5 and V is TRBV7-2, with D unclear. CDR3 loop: CASSEGLGETQYF. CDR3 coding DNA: TGTGCCAGCAGCGAAGGGCTGGGGGAGACCCAGTACTTC.